The 7 T cell receptor beta chains below come from one sample, sequenced in a study of blood T cell repertoires in COVID-19. Repertoires were generated with immunoSEQ multiplex PCR, while TCRdb's copy carries only in-frame clones and drops some. The data contain around 120,000 clones, more than 60% of them seen just once; the ten biggest clones take up about 2.5%. The sequencing sample was made of peripheral blood. These receptors came from a man in his fifties or sixties with acute or convalescent COVID-19.

The V call is TRBV5-6, the J call TRBJ1-1; 8 bases line up with TRBD1. There are 19 residues in the CDR3. Looked up from germline, CDR1 is SGHDT and CDR2 is YYEEEE. Germline trimming cut 2 bases from V and 0 bases from J; bases unmatched to any gene: 15. The CDR3 nucleotides are TGTGCCAGCAGCTTCCTTTCGCCCTTCAGGGGGCTCATGAACACTGAAGCTTTCTTT. This sequence encodes CASSFLSPFRGLMNTEAFF.

The chain has TRBV24-1 and TRBJ1-6, with 7 bases matching TRBD1. J gave up 7 bases and V 4 bases, and 3 bases lay outside the gene matches. CDR1 KGHDR and CDR2 SFDVKD come from the germline V gene. The CDR3 contains 14 residues. CDR3 loop: CATSDGTDNSPLHF. The CDR3, as DNA: TGTGCCACCAGTGACGGGACAGACAATTCACCCCTCCACTTT.

A few counts support this clone. This chain joins TRBV7-6 and TRBJ2-3; 12 bases are a match to TRBD2. This CDR3 has 17 residues. V gave up 5 bases and J gave up 1 base; unmatched junction bases: 7. Per germline, CDR1 SGHVS and CDR2 FNYEAQ. The CDR3 loop reads CASSPRLAGDGTDTQYF. The DNA for the CDR3 is TGTGCCAGCAGCCCCCGACTAGCGGGAGACGGCACAGATACGCAGTATTTT.

The CDR3 DNA sequence: TGTGCCAGCAGCCTAACCGGACAGGGGATATTCAATGAAAAACTGTTTTTT. As protein: CASSLTGQGIFNEKLFF. The chain carries TRBV13 and TRBJ1-4, with 9 positions matching TRBD1. The CDR3 loop spans 17 amino acids. Losses at the gene ends were 5 bases for V and 5 bases for J; bases not matched to a gene: 12. Germline loops: CDR1 PRHDT, CDR2 FYEKMQ (reference sequence).

The gene calls are TRBV5-1 and TRBJ2-3; TRBD2 matches 13 bases. J gave up 5 bases and V 4 bases, and 7 bases lay outside the gene matches. This CDR3 has 16 amino acids. CDR1 SGHRS and CDR2 YFSETQ come from the germline V gene. In nucleotides, the CDR3 is TGCGCCAGCAGCACGGGGGGACTAGCGGGGTTAGATACGCAGTATTTT. Amino acid sequence: CASSTGGLAGLDTQYF.

The chain employs TRBV11-2 and TRBJ2-7; 10 positions agree with TRBD1. J was trimmed by 5 bases and V by 4 bases; bases with no gene match: 2. Germline assignment: CDR1 SGHAT and CDR2 FQNNGV. This CDR3 contains 13 residues. Here the CDR3 reads CASSSTGGNEQYF. The CDR3 nucleotides read TGTGCCAGCAGCTCGACAGGGGGCAACGAGCAGTACTTC.

V is TRBV9 and J is TRBJ2-1; D gene uncertain. The V end was cut by 0 bases, the J end by 2 bases, with 9 bases between. The CDR3 length is 15 residues. CDR1 and CDR2 (germline): SGDLS, YYNGEE. In nucleotides, the CDR3 is TGTGCCAGCAGCGTAGAATTACTCACCTACAATGAGCAGTTCTTC. The encoded protein is CASSVELLTYNEQFF.